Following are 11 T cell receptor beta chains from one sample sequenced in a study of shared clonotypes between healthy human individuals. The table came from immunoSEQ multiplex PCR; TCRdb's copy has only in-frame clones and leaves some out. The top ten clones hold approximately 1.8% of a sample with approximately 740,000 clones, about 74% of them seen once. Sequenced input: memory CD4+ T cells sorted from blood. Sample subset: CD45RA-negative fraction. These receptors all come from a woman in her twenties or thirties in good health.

Here the CDR3 DNA reads TGTGCCAGCAACCCGGTTAACACCGGGGAGCTGTTTTTT. It encodes CASNPVNTGELFF. The V call is TRBV11-1, the J call TRBJ2-2; D uncertain. The V gene's germline CDR1 is SGHAT and CDR2 FQDESV (reference sequence). V shed 7 bases and J shed 2 bases, with 8 bases lying between them. The length of the CDR3 is 13 residues.

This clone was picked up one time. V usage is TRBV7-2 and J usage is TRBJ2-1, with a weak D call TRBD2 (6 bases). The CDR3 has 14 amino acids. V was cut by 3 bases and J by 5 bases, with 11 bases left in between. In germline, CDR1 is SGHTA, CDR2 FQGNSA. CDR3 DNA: TGTGCCAGCAGCTTCCCGACTAGAAACAATGAGCAGTTCTTC. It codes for CASSFPTRNNEQFF.

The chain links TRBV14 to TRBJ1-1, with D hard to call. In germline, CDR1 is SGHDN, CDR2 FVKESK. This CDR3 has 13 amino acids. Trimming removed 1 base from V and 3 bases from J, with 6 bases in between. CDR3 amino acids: CASSQGIYTEAFF. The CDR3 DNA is TGTGCCAGCAGCCAAGGGATCTACACTGAAGCTTTCTTT. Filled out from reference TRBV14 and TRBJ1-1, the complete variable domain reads EAGVTQFPSHSVIEKGQTVTLRCDPISGHDNLYWYRRVMGKEIKFLLHFVKESKQDESGMPNNRFLAERTGGTYSTLKVQPAELEDSGVYFCASSQGIYTEAFFGQGTRLTVV.

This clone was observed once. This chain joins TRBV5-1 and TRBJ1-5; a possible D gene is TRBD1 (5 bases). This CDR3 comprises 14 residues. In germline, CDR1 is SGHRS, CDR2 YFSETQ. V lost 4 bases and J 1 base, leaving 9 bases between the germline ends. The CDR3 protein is CASSPGGSNQPQHF. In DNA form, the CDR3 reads TGCGCCAGCAGCCCTGGGGGGAGCAATCAGCCCCAGCATTTT.

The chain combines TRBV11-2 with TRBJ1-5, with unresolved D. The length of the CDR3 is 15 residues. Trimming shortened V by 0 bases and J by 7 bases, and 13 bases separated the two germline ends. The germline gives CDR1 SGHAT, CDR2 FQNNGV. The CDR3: CASSLDGASGQPQHF. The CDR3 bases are TGTGCCAGCAGCTTAGATGGTGCGTCGGGGCAGCCCCAGCATTTT.

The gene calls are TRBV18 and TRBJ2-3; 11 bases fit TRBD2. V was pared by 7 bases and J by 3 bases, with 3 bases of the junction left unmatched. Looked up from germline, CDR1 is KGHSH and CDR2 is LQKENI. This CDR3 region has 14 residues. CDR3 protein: CASCGTSGTDTQYF. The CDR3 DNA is TGTGCCAGCTGCGGGACTAGCGGAACAGATACGCAGTATTTT.

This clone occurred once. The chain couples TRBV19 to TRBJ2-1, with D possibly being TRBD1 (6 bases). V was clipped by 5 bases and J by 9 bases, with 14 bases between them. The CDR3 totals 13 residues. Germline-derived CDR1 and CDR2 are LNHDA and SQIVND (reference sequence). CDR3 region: CASSSEQGPEQFF. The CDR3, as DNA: TGTGCCAGTAGTTCGGAACAGGGCCCTGAGCAGTTCTTC.

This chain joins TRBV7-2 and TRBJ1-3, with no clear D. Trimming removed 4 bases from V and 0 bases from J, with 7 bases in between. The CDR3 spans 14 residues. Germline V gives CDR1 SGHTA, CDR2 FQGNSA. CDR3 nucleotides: TGTGCCAGCAGCTCTCGAATCTCTGGAAACACCATATATTTT. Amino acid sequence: CASSSRISGNTIYF.

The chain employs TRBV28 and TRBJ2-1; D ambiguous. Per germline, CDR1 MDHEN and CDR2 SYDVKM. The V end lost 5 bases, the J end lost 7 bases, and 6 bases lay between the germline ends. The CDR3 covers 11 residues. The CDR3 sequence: CASSPFNEQFF. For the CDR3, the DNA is TGTGCCAGCAGTCCGTTTAATGAGCAGTTCTTC.

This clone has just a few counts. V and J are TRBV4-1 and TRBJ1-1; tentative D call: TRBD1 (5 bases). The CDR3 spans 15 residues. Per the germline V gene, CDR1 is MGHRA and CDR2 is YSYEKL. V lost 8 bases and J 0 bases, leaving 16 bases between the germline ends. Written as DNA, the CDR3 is TGCGCCAGCCAGAAAGGGACGGGAATGAACACTGAAGCTTTCTTT. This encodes CASQKGTGMNTEAFF.

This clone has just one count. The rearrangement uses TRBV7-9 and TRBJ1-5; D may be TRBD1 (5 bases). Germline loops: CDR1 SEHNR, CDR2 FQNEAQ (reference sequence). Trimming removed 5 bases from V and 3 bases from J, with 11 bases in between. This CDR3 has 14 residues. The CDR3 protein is CASSADSHNQPQHF. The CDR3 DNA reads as TGTGCCAGCAGCGCCGACAGCCACAATCAGCCCCAGCATTTT.